This T cell receptor (beta chain) was recorded in a study of human T cells and chemical hapten exposure (dated by TCRdb to about 2021). Concerning the study at large: For sensitization, 2% DPC in acetone was applied to a roughly 2 cm by roughly 2 cm area of upper inner arm skin. Throughout the approximately 26-week study period, patients were also given weekly therapeutic DPC doses on the scalp. Patch testing was done on the upper back using Finn chambers containing 0.01% DPC, and results were scored after 6 days according to International Contact Dermatitis Research Group standards. The mostly female patient cohort included alopecia areata with under or over 50% scalp involvement, alopecia totalis and alopecia universalis. The libraries were sequenced as a pool, and the TCR yield per sample differed mostly because of small variations in library volumes within the pool. Peripheral blood TCR repertoire changes were tracked in vivo in alopecia patients during primary and secondary sensitization to the hapten diphenylcyclopropenone (DPC). Blood was sampled from patients pre-sensitization (week 0) and at 2, 6 and about 24 weeks after DPC sensitization. Blood for TCR sequencing was provided by twenty-nine alopecia patients at one to four time points (pre-sensitization, 2, 6 and 24 weeks).

This clonotype was detected only a few times. The specificity of this receptor is unknown. Base qualities are not at hand, and no much larger clone is one base apart. Points the paper makes about the study in general: Patch test score correlated positively with the number of PT1 expanded TCRs, reaching significance at thresholds 8, 16 and 32 but not at 4. Alopecia, a presumed autoimmune disease, was present in all patients, so the immune response of the patients might differ from that of healthy individuals. DPC sensitization did not change the number of TCRs with a frequency above 1 in 1000, and there was no evidence of changes in global repertoire structure. Repeated subsampling changed both the strength of the expansion versus patch-test correlation and the threshold at which that correlation became significant. Expanded TCRs formed significantly more large CDR3 similarity clusters than pre-sensitization or healthy control sets, consistent with antigen-driven responses.

Libraries were prepared through RACE. Data came from a NextSeq 500. Library preparation attached unique molecular identifiers to individual cDNA molecules for quantitative, reproducible TCR counting. For every blood RNA sample, sequencing covered both the TCR alpha and TCR beta chains. The original pipeline was this. The median number of TCRs per sample was around 100,000, ranging from 23,224 to 690,600. V, J and CDR3 annotation of the TCR reads was performed with the Decombinator software suite. For PS versus PT1 abundance plots, all samples were subsampled to the same number of TCRs (28,000). Expanded TCRs were defined as absent before sensitization and observed at least eight times at the 2-week time point. TCRdb handled the public reads itself, with Q25 trimming in fastp and clone calling in MiXCR, and kept productive beta chains. Each record represents a unique CDR3 protein, reported with the most common genes and DNA among its rows. The authors' filters were not applied to this entry. Across this sample there are 150,000 to 200,000 distinct CDR3 sequences, with 20% to 25% seen only once. The ten top clones hold approximately 2.5% of the sample.

What this sample's time point label stands for: patch test 3, about 24 weeks after DPC sensitization. According to the study, the label for this sample's treatment or condition signals: therapeutic diphenylcyclopropenone sensitization with weekly scalp DPC. Blood at each patch-test visit was drawn before the patch test was applied. Patients were considered eligible if aged 18 to 70, diagnosed with alopecia and deemed suitable for DPC therapy, and patients were excluded if pregnant. Total RNA was extracted from unfractionated whole blood collected in Tempus Blood RNA tubes. The source material was whole blood, sampled in connection with sensitization to the hapten diphenylcyclopropenone (DPC). The sequence derives from a woman between 40 and 55 years old with alopecia areata. Some clones in this sample may be carry-over from other donors' samples.

The CDR3 reads as follows: CASSLAPFGSFNEQFF. The bases are TGTGCCAGCAGCTTAGCGCCATTCGGGAGTTTCAATGAGCAGTTCTTC. The rearranged chain carries TRBV7-2 and TRBJ2-1; TRBD2 could be the D gene, as 6 bases match. Counted from cysteine to phenylalanine, this CDR3 has 16 amino acids. Only the CDR3 region is kept as DNA, spanning 48 bases read in frame from base 1. The germline V gene supplies CDR1 SGHTA and CDR2 FQGNSA. V is pared back by 0 bases and J by 6 bases, with 15 bases lying between the germline termini.